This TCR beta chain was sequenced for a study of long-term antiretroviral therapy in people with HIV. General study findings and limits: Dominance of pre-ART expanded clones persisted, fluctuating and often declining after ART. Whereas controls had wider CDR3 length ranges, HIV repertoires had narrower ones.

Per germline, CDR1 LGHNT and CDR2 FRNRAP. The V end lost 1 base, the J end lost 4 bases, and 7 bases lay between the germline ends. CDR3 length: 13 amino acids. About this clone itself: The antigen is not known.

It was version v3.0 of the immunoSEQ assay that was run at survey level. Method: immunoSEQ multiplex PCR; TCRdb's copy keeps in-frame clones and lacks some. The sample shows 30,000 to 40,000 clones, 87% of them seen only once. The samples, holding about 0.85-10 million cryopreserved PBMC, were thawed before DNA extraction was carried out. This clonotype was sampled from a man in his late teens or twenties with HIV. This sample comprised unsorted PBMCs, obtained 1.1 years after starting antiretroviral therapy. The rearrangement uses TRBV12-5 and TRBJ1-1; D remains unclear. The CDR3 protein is CASGLGKGTEAFF. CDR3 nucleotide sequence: TGTGCTAGTGGTTTGGGTAAGGGCACTGAAGCTTTCTTT.